A single sample gave rise to the 26 T cell receptor beta chains below, sequenced in a study of Graves' ophthalmopathy and Graves' hyperthyroidism. Amplification of the TCR beta CDR3 regions used RNA transcripts (as template). Investigators did first-round RT-PCR with HTBI primers, then second-round multiplex PCR. One entry per CDR3 protein results from TCRdb running MiXCR on the multiplex PCR reads. The sample carries about 400,000 distinct CDR3 sequences, around 16% recorded once. The sample consisted of peripheral blood. Every receptor here comes from a woman between 18 and 30 years old with Graves' ophthalmopathy.

This clonotype was counted at least ten times. This chain links TRBV28 with TRBJ2-7; tentative D call: TRBD2 (5 bases). The germline CDR1 and CDR2 sequences are MDHEN and SYDVKM. CDR3 length: 12 residues. Between the trimmed V and J ends, which lost 4 bases and 6 bases, there was a span of 10 bases. The CDR3 protein is CASSWEPGEQYF. The CDR3 coding sequence is TGTGCCAGCAGTTGGGAGCCGGGCGAGCAGTACTTC.

This clonotype was found many times. V is TRBV7-2 and J is TRBJ1-5; D is unresolved. The germline gives CDR1 SGHTA, CDR2 FQGNSA. V lost 0 bases to trimming and J lost 7 bases, with 7 bases between them. The CDR3 loop spans 13 amino acids. Here the CDR3 DNA reads TGTGCCAGCAGCTTAGCGCAAGCCCAGCCCCAGCATTTT. As protein: CASSLAQAQPQHF.

This clonotype was seen ten or more times. The CDR3 spells CASSRGQPVVLNSPLHF. The DNA of the CDR3 is TGTGCCAGCAGCCGGGGACAGCCGGTCGTGTTGAATTCACCCCTCCACTTT. This rearrangement joins TRBV28 to TRBJ1-6; 7 nucleotides align to TRBD1. The CDR3 spans 17 residues. The germline gives CDR1 MDHEN, CDR2 SYDVKM. Trimming at V came to 6 bases and at J to 7 bases, leaving 15 bases not matched to a gene.

There are many counts of this clonotype. The CDR3 region is CASSRTQERHGYTF. The CDR3 bases are TGTGCCAGCAGCCGGACTCAAGAAAGGCATGGCTACACCTTC. V usage is TRBV5-6 and J usage is TRBJ1-2; no reliable D call. The CDR3 covers 14 residues. Trimming removed 4 bases at V and 6 bases at J, with 16 bases between. Germline values: CDR1 SGHDT, CDR2 YYEEEE. Full variable domain (remainder filled in from reference TRBV5-6 and TRBJ1-2): DAGVTQSPTHLIKTRGQQVTLRCSPKSGHDTVSWYQQALGQGPQFIFQYYEEEERQRGNFPDRFSGHQFPNYSSELNVNALLLGDSALYLCASSRTQERHGYTFGSGTRLTVV.

Many counts were recorded for this clonotype. The chain couples TRBV19 to TRBJ1-2; D gene ambiguous. CDR1 and CDR2 (germline): LNHDA, SQIVND (reference sequence). There are 11 residues in the CDR3. With 8 bases removed from V and 3 bases from J, the gap between germline ends came to 7 bases. CDR3 in amino acids: CASAGYYGYTF. The CDR3 DNA sequence: TGTGCCAGTGCCGGATACTATGGCTACACCTTC.

This chain connects TRBV28 to TRBJ1-2; 10 bases are a match to TRBD1. V shed 8 bases and J 8 bases; nucleotides not matched to a gene: 8. The CDR3 consists of 13 residues. Germline V gives CDR1 MDHEN, CDR2 SYDVKM. The CDR3 spells CASRLGTGEGYTF. CDR3 DNA sequence: TGTGCCAGCCGGCTCGGGACAGGGGAAGGCTACACCTTC.

This clonotype came up many times. This chain connects TRBV7-8 to TRBJ1-2; 7 nucleotides align to TRBD1. After removal of 5 bases from V and 2 bases from J, the junction contained 5 bases not matched to a gene. Germline V gene lookup returns CDR1 SGHVS and CDR2 FQNEAQ. This CDR3 region has 14 residues. The DNA of the CDR3 is TGTGCCAGCAGCCCCGACAGGGACAACTATGGCTACACCTTC. Translation gives CASSPDRDNYGYTF.

This clonotype appeared many times. The chain employs TRBV20-1 and TRBJ1-3; D call uncertain. The CDR3 contains 14 residues. V was clipped by 1 base and J by 4 bases, with 11 bases between them. Germline V gene lookup returns CDR1 DFQATT and CDR2 SNEGSKA (reference sequence). The CDR3 sequence is CSARVTAFGNTIYF. The CDR3 coding sequence is TGCAGTGCTAGAGTTACGGCATTCGGAAACACCATATATTTT.

This clonotype was seen many times. J is TRBJ1-5 and V is TRBV6-2 or TRBV6-3; D uncertain. This CDR3 spans 16 amino acids. V was pared by 0 bases and J by 3 bases, with 12 bases between. Germline CDR1 and CDR2: MNHEY and SVGEGT. The CDR3 loop is CASSYSGFLANQPQHF. The DNA of the CDR3 is TGTGCCAGCAGTTACTCTGGGTTTCTGGCCAATCAGCCCCAGCATTTT.

CDR3 nucleotide sequence: TGTGCCAGCAGTGAAACCCCGGGACGGCTATACGAGCAGTACTTC. Protein sequence: CASSETPGRLYEQYF. V gene TRBV25-1 combines with J gene TRBJ2-7; D is perhaps TRBD1 or TRBD2 (5 bases each). The CDR3 runs 15 residues. V lost 2 bases and J 4 bases, leaving 15 bases between the germline ends. The germline gives CDR1 MGHDK, CDR2 SYGVNS.

Many counts were recorded for this clonotype. The chain employs TRBV5-1 and TRBJ2-7; 8 bases fit TRBD2. This CDR3 spans 14 amino acids. Trimming removed 0 bases from V and 7 bases from J; junction bases left unmatched: 6. Germline V gene sequence: CDR1 SGHRS, CDR2 YFSETQ. CDR3 nucleotides: TGCGCCAGCAGCTTGGCGGGAGGGGCCGAAGAGCAGTACTTC. Translated, it gives CASSLAGGAEEQYF.

This clonotype was counted many times. The chain has TRBV11-3 and TRBJ1-4; D is unclear. CDR3 length: 15 residues. The germline gives CDR1 SGHNT, CDR2 YENEEA. Trimming shortened V by 0 bases and J by 8 bases, and 13 bases separated the two germline ends. CDR3 amino acids: CASSLEWRAGEKLFF. CDR3 nucleotides: TGTGCCAGCAGCTTAGAGTGGAGGGCTGGGGAAAAACTGTTTTTT.

This clonotype was counted many times. The chain uses TRBV12-3 or TRBV12-4 and TRBJ2-2; D gene ambiguous. Trimming took 3 bases from V and 6 from J, leaving 8 bases between them. The CDR3 consists of 13 residues. The CDR3 DNA sequence: TGTGCCAGCAGTTTGGGCGGTGCCGGGGAGCTGTTTTTT. Translation gives CASSLGGAGELFF.

With respect to this clonotype: A single base separates this from a much larger clone, so it may be a read error. The chain uses TRBV27 and TRBJ1-1; perhaps TRBD1 as D (5 bases). Germline V lookup: CDR1 MNHEY, CDR2 SMNVEV (reference sequence). The length of the CDR3 is 14 residues. The CDR3 loop reads CASSLSTYGTGAFF. The CDR3 coding sequence is TGTGCCAGCAGTTTAAGCACTTACGGGACTGGAGCTTTCTTT.

This clonotype was seen at least ten times. This rearrangement joins TRBV7-2 to TRBJ2-7; TRBD1 matches 8 bases. J was trimmed by 3 bases and V by 5 bases; bases with no gene match: 12. Germline values: CDR1 SGHTA, CDR2 FQGNSA. There are 16 residues in the CDR3. This CDR3 reads CASSTLDRAPFYEQYF. CDR3 coding DNA: TGTGCCAGCAGCACCTTGGACAGGGCGCCCTTCTACGAGCAGTACTTC.

This clonotype was counted many times. The chain carries TRBV6-1 and TRBJ2-7, with D uncertain. Germline V gives CDR1 MNHNS, CDR2 SASEGT. V gave up 4 bases and J gave up 3 bases, with 10 bases separating them. This CDR3 region has 13 residues. The CDR3 bases are TGTGCCAGCAGTGGTCGGCCTCTCTACGAGCAGTACTTC. Its translation: CASSGRPLYEQYF.

At least ten counts were recorded for this clonotype. This chain connects TRBV2 to TRBJ1-1, with a tentative D call TRBD1 (5 bases). Germline CDR1 and CDR2: SNHLY and FYNNEI. CDR3 size: 15 residues. V lost 7 bases and J 6 bases, leaving 21 bases between the germline ends. In nucleotides, the CDR3 is TGTGCCAGCAACGGGGGAGAGCCCATCTTCGCTGAAGCTTTCTTT. It encodes CASNGGEPIFAEAFF.

This chain joins TRBV28 and TRBJ2-7; D perhaps matches TRBD1 (6 bases). This CDR3 is built from 15 residues. Germline V lookup: CDR1 MDHEN, CDR2 SYDVKM. The V and J ends lost 6 bases and 0 bases respectively, with 15 bases between them. DNA for the CDR3: TGTGCCAGCAGACGTTACAGGGAACCCTCCTACGAGCAGTACTTC. Its protein is CASRRYREPSYEQYF. Together with reference TRBV28 and TRBJ2-7, the CDR3 gives the full variable domain: DVKVTQSSRYLVKRTGEKVFLECVQDMDHENMFWYRQDPGLGLRLIYFSYDVKMKEKGDIPEGYSVSREKKERFSLILESASTNQTSMYLCASRRYREPSYEQYFGPGTRLTVT.

This clonotype was detected ten times or more. This rearrangement joins TRBV28 to TRBJ2-7; 13 bases are a match to TRBD2. Germline V lookup: CDR1 MDHEN, CDR2 SYDVKM. The CDR3 spans 16 residues. The V and J ends lost 5 bases and 3 bases, in that order; junction bases with no gene match: 7. CDR3 sequence reads: CASSPRTSGRLYEQYF. For the CDR3, the DNA is TGTGCCAGCAGTCCAAGGACTAGCGGGAGACTCTACGAGCAGTACTTC.

This clonotype was picked up many times. The J gene is TRBJ2-7, the V gene TRBV6-2 or TRBV6-3; D is ambiguous. The V end was cut by 5 bases, the J end by 0 bases, with 11 bases between. There are 14 residues in the CDR3. Per the germline V gene, CDR1 is MNHEY and CDR2 is SVGEGT. CDR3 coding DNA: TGTGCCAGCAGTCTCTCAGGCTTCTCCTACGAGCAGTACTTC. It is translated as CASSLSGFSYEQYF.

This clonotype was picked up many times. The V gene is TRBV27, the J gene TRBJ2-7; TRBD2 might be the D (6 bases). V lost 5 bases and J 2 bases, leaving 16 bases between the germline ends. CDR3 length equals 15 residues. Germline CDR1 and CDR2: MNHEY and SMNVEV (reference sequence). CDR3 bases: TGTGCCAGCAGTCCCACTGGGGGGTTCACCTACGAGCAGTACTTC. Its protein product is CASSPTGGFTYEQYF.

This clonotype was detected ten times or more. The chain carries TRBV5-1 and TRBJ1-3; no clear D. Germline V gene lookup returns CDR1 SGHRS and CDR2 YFSETQ. This CDR3 spans 14 amino acids. Trimming removed 2 bases from V and 4 bases from J, with 10 bases in between. Here the CDR3 DNA reads TGCGCCAGCAGCTTCGAAGGGTACGGAAACACCATATATTTT. Translation gives CASSFEGYGNTIYF.

This clonotype was detected ten times or more. J is TRBJ2-2 and V is TRBV28; no definite D call. Germline CDR1 and CDR2: MDHEN and SYDVKM. The V end lost 2 bases, the J end lost 4 bases, and 5 bases lay between the germline ends. CDR3 length equals 13 residues. The CDR3 DNA reads TGTGCCAGCAGTTTAACGGGCACCGGGGAGCTGTTTTTT. Translation: CASSLTGTGELFF. Complete variable domain (other parts from reference TRBV28 and TRBJ2-2): DVKVTQSSRYLVKRTGEKVFLECVQDMDHENMFWYRQDPGLGLRLIYFSYDVKMKEKGDIPEGYSVSREKKERFSLILESASTNQTSMYLCASSLTGTGELFFGEGSRLTVL.

This clonotype was picked up many times. The J gene is TRBJ2-7, the V gene TRBV28; D possibly corresponds to TRBD1 (5 bases). V gave up 8 bases and J gave up 3 bases, with 11 bases separating them. CDR1 and CDR2 (germline): MDHEN, SYDVKM. This CDR3 contains 12 residues. CDR3: CASQYQGYEQYF. CDR3 nucleotides: TGTGCCAGCCAATACCAGGGCTACGAGCAGTACTTC. The entire variable domain, with the rest obtained from reference TRBV28 and TRBJ2-7, is as follows: DVKVTQSSRYLVKRTGEKVFLECVQDMDHENMFWYRQDPGLGLRLIYFSYDVKMKEKGDIPEGYSVSREKKERFSLILESASTNQTSMYLCASQYQGYEQYFGPGTRLTVT.

This clonotype was seen ten or more times. CDR3 amino acids: CASSLSTGDEQYF. Written as DNA, the CDR3 is TGTGCCAGCAGCTTATCGACGGGAGACGAGCAGTACTTC. This chain connects TRBV13 to TRBJ2-7, with D possibly being TRBD2 (6 bases). CDR3 length equals 13 residues. With 2 bases removed from V and 5 bases from J, the gap between germline ends came to 10 bases. Germline-derived CDR1 and CDR2 are PRHDT and FYEKMQ (reference sequence).

This clonotype was picked up many times. The chain is built from TRBV6-2 or TRBV6-3 and TRBJ2-7, with TRBD1 matching over 8 bases. Germline trimming cut 6 bases from V and 3 bases from J; bases unmatched to any gene: 10. The germline V gene has CDR1 MNHEY and CDR2 SVGEGT. CDR3 size: 15 residues. CDR3 amino acids: CASSPDREDDYEQYF. The CDR3 nucleotides read TGTGCCAGCAGCCCGGACAGGGAGGACGACTACGAGCAGTACTTC.